Here is one T cell receptor beta chain with its context. There are a few counts of this clone. This clone's antigen is unknown. No base-level quality is on record; no much larger clone is a single base apart. The immunoSEQ Assay, a bias-controlled multiplex PCR, was used to amplify TCRbeta CDR3 regions from genomic DNA. Per the original workflow: The number of nucleated cells in each sample was estimated by amplification of reference gene primers within the assay. To quantify the absolute abundance of each unique TCRbeta CDR3 rearrangement, sequence reads were collapsed and filtered. For each sample, productive Simpson clonality was calculated as the square root of Simpson's diversity index across productive rearrangements. The source is immuneACCESS, and TCRdb retained only in-frame sequences with V and J called. Part of the clones is not carried over; for the studies checked, unresolved V genes explain less than half of this, and the remainder is unexplained. Clonal size and the V and J genes are those of that table, whereas D and trimming came from the DNA. In this sample the table shows under 250,000 clones, 83% of which occur a single time. Of the sample, about 2.5% falls within the top ten clones.

The CDR3, from cysteine to phenylalanine, totals 13 residues. Only the CDR3 portion is preserved as DNA: 39 bases, with reading frame beginning at the first base. The CDR1 and CDR2 encoded by the germline V gene are SNHLY and FYNNEI. The germline ends are 14 bases apart after V is trimmed by 6 bases and J by 6 bases. The sample belongs to a study of blood T cell repertoires in COVID-19 (dated by TCRdb to 2019 to 2021). Notes on the research overall: Samples from collaborators originated in the United States, Italy and Spain and spanned both the acute and convalescent phases of COVID-19. The material from the prospective study consisted of cDNA or gDNA derived from T cells, B-cell-depleted T cells, or PBMCs. The dataset comprised deeply sampled blood TCRbeta repertoires from subjects exposed to, actively infected with, or recovered from COVID-19. The repertoires were made available in a free public database intended to serve as a resource for research on the immune response to SARS-CoV-2. The samples were drawn from two sources: the first 160 participants of the ongoing ImmuneRACE study, and 1,000 to 1,500 subjects contributed by 6 global collaborators. Sample metadata almost always included a de-identified subject ID, COVID-19 status, age in years and sex. Where available, HLA class I and class II types were obtained from metadata supplied by the sample provider rather than from assay-based typing.

Study-level results and caveats: The quantity of clinical and demographic metadata differed by source and by participant and was supplied without curation.

Whole blood was collected in K2EDTA tubes by collaborating institutions according to the institutions' own protocols. For TCRbeta analysis, collaborators shipped samples in one of three forms: frozen whole blood, isolated PBMCs, or DNA extracted from either of those sample types. The sample was peripheral blood. Recombination linked TRBV2 to TRBJ1-2; TRBD1 is a weak D gene call, 6 bases matching. This TCR came from a woman in her 70s with active or convalescent COVID-19. The sequence in DNA is TGTGCCAGCAGAGAGACAGGAGAGGATGGCTACACCTTC. Its translation reads: CASRETGEDGYTF.